These 8 T cell receptor beta chains came from one sample sequenced in a study of CD8 T cells in ankylosing spondylitis. Notes on the study in general: There was a TCR beta motif, made of 7 to 9 highly homologous variants, that appeared characteristic of ankylosing spondylitis blood.

TCRdb analysed the 5' RACE reads with MiXCR anew, one entry per CDR3 protein. Seen here are a few hundred thousand distinct CDR3 sequences, roughly 17% observed once, and the top ten hold approximately 1%. These receptors' targets are unknown. The specimen was blood, either unsorted or a sorted T cell fraction (not recorded which). These receptor sequences come from a male donor with ankylosing spondylitis.

V and J are TRBV20-1 and TRBJ2-7; D might be TRBD1 (5 bases). Trimming took 3 bases from V and 3 from J, leaving 9 bases between them. This CDR3 is 12 amino acids long. Germline CDR1 and CDR2: DFQATT and SNEGSKA (reference sequence). This CDR3 is CSASRRDYEQYF. The CDR3, as DNA: TGCAGTGCTAGCCGCAGGGACTACGAGCAGTACTTC.

The chain is built from TRBV7-8 and TRBJ1-3, with 7 bases fitting TRBD1. The V gene's germline CDR1 is SGHVS and CDR2 FQNEAQ. CDR3 length equals 15 residues. The V segment lost 2 bases and the J segment 3 bases; nucleotides outside the gene matches: 4. CDR3 sequence: CASSLSAGGGNTIYF. In nucleotides, the CDR3 is TGTGCCAGCAGCTTATCAGCAGGGGGTGGAAACACCATATATTTT.

The J gene is TRBJ2-2, the V gene TRBV28; 14 bases line up with TRBD2. The germline V gene has CDR1 MDHEN and CDR2 SYDVKM. Losses at the gene ends were 5 bases for V and 4 bases for J; bases not matched to a gene: 9. This CDR3 has 18 residues. The CDR3 is CASSAPRLAGGVTGELFF. In DNA form, the CDR3 reads TGTGCCAGCAGTGCCCCTAGACTAGCGGGAGGGGTCACCGGGGAGCTGTTTTTT.

The gene calls are TRBV20-1 and TRBJ2-1, with 8 bases matching TRBD2. CDR1 and CDR2 from the germline V gene are DFQATT and SNEGSKA (reference sequence). V dropped 6 bases and J dropped 2; count of bases not matched to a gene: 6. This CDR3 contains 14 residues. The DNA for the CDR3 is TGCAGTGCCGACGCGGGACTAGCCTACAATGAGCAGTTCTTC. Protein product: CSADAGLAYNEQFF.

This clonotype has only a few counts. The V call is TRBV28, the J call TRBJ2-7, with D possibly being TRBD1 (6 bases). CDR3 size: 14 residues. Germline loops: CDR1 MDHEN, CDR2 SYDVKM. Trimming took off 6 bases at V and 0 bases at J, with 12 bases between the two ends. The CDR3 nucleotides are TGTGCCAGCAGAAAGCGGACAGCCTCCTACGAGCAGTACTTC. The encoded protein is CASRKRTASYEQYF.

The V and J genes are TRBV15 and TRBJ2-7; TRBD1 might be the D (6 bases). The CDR3 length is 14 residues. Trimming shortened V by 1 base and J by 1 base, and 8 bases separated the two germline ends. Germline CDR1 is LNHNV and CDR2 is YYDKDF (reference sequence). The CDR3 spells CATSRGQGSYEQYF. DNA for the CDR3: TGTGCCACCAGCAGAGGTCAGGGGTCCTACGAGCAGTACTTC.

The sample holds a few counts of this clonotype. The chain employs TRBV19 and TRBJ2-2, with 7 bases identical to TRBD2. The length of the CDR3 is 15 residues. Germline trimming cut 7 bases from V and 2 bases from J; bases unmatched to any gene: 7. From germline, CDR1 is LNHDA and CDR2 SQIVND (reference sequence). The CDR3 nucleotides are TGTGCCAGTACCCCAGGGAGGGGTAACACCGGGGAGCTGTTTTTT. As protein: CASTPGRGNTGELFF. The variable domain in full, with the rest retrieved from reference TRBV19 and TRBJ2-2, is DGGITQSPKYLFRKEGQNVTLSCEQNLNHDAMYWYRQDPGQGLRLIYYSQIVNDFQKGDIAEGYSVSREKKESFPLTVTSAQKNPTAFYLCASTPGRGNTGELFFGEGSRLTVL.

The V and J genes are TRBV5-1 and TRBJ2-3; possibly TRBD2 for D (6 bases). Trimming removed 4 bases at V and 2 bases at J, with 11 bases between. The CDR3 is 14 amino acids. Per the germline V gene, CDR1 is SGHRS and CDR2 is YFSETQ. The CDR3 DNA sequence: TGCGCCAGCAGCGTTAGCGGCCTCACAGATACGCAGTATTTT. Amino acids: CASSVSGLTDTQYF.